These 18 T cell receptor beta chains were all obtained from the same sample, sequenced in a study of neurological immune-mediated disorders. One entry per CDR3 protein results from TCRdb running MiXCR on the 5' RACE reads. The sample yields over 45,000 distinct CDR3 sequences, about 3.7% seen once. The sample taken for sequencing was PBMCs. The receptor source for this set is a man aged 40-49 years with multiple sclerosis.

This clonotype was counted at least ten times. This chain links TRBV30 with TRBJ1-2; D is perhaps TRBD1 (6 bases). Trimming pared 2 bases from V and 4 bases from J, leaving 11 bases between. The CDR3 is 13 amino acids. The germline V gene has CDR1 GTSNPN and CDR2 SVGIG (reference sequence). In DNA form, the CDR3 reads TGTGCCTGGAGTAACAGGGTTATCTATGGCTACACCTTC. Encoded protein: CAWSNRVIYGYTF. The full variable domain, its missing parts supplied by reference TRBV30 and TRBJ1-2, is SQTIHQWPATLVQPVGSPLSLECTVEGTSNPNLYWYRQAAGRGLQLLFYSVGIGQISSEVPQNLSASRPQDRQFILSSKKLLLSDSGFYLCAWSNRVIYGYTFGSGTRLTVV.

This clonotype came up many times. This chain connects TRBV6-2 or TRBV6-3 to TRBJ2-2; D uncertain. V lost 4 bases and J 6 bases, leaving 6 bases between the germline ends. The length of the CDR3 is 12 residues. In germline, CDR1 is MNHEY, CDR2 SVGEGT. The DNA of the CDR3 is TGTGCCAGCAGTTCCTTTGCCGGGGAGCTGTTTTTT. It translates to CASSSFAGELFF.

This clonotype was seen many times. The chain has TRBV28 and TRBJ2-5, with TRBD1 identical over 8 bases. CDR1 is MDHEN, CDR2 SYDVKM, per germline. This CDR3 is built from 16 residues. The junction had 13 bases not matched to a gene; V was cut back by 5 bases and J by 5 bases. The CDR3, as DNA: TGTGCCAGCAGTCCCGGGACAGGCACCGTGGGGGAGACCCAGTACTTC. Translating gives CASSPGTGTVGETQYF.

Ten or more counts support this clonotype. The chain links TRBV20-1 to TRBJ2-3; maybe TRBD2 (6 bases). V was shortened by 3 bases and J by 0 bases, with 13 bases between the two germline ends. Germline lookup yields CDR1 DFQATT and CDR2 SNEGSKA (reference sequence). The CDR3 contains 15 residues. CDR3 in amino acids: CSASSGTRSTDTQYF. The CDR3 DNA follows: TGCAGTGCTAGCTCCGGGACTCGTAGCACAGATACGCAGTATTTT.

This clonotype was seen at least ten times. The chain joins TRBV5-1 to TRBJ2-5; D may be TRBD1 or TRBD2 (5 bases each). Trimming left V 0 bases short and J 7 bases short, with 16 bases between. CDR3 length equals 15 residues. Germline CDR1 and CDR2: SGHRS and YFSETQ. The CDR3 DNA reads as TGCGCCAGCAGCTTGGCCCTCGGGACGGACACGACCCAGTACTTC. Translated: CASSLALGTDTTQYF.

This clonotype was picked up a small number of times. A junction boundary mismatches the germline segment, possibly from a read error. The chain recombines TRBV20-1 with TRBJ1-6, with unresolved D. The CDR3 loop spans 13 amino acids. Germline V gene data show CDR1 as DFQATT and CDR2 as SNEGSKA (reference sequence). The CDR3 spells CSARVEGSSPLNF. The CDR3 nucleotides read TGCAGTGCTAGAGTTGAGGGATCCTCACCCCTCAACTTT.

This clonotype showed up many times. V is TRBV4-1 and J is TRBJ2-1, with a tentative D call TRBD2 (6 bases). This CDR3 has 14 amino acids. The germline CDR1 and CDR2 sequences are MGHRA and YSYEKL. Trimming left V 6 bases short and J 9 bases short, with 18 bases between. CDR3 nucleotide sequence: TGCGCCAGCAGTCAGGCTTTAAATAGCGGTGAGCAGTTCTTC. It encodes CASSQALNSGEQFF.

The sample holds many counts of this clonotype. The gene calls are TRBV20-1 and TRBJ2-1; D ambiguous. This CDR3 is built from 13 residues. From germline, CDR1 is DFQATT and CDR2 SNEGSKA (reference sequence). Trimming removed 5 bases at V and 6 bases at J, with 14 bases between. CDR3 DNA: TGCAGTGCTTGGAGCCCTAGTAGCAATGAGCAGTTCTTC. It codes for CSAWSPSSNEQFF.

The table lists this clonotype with many counts. The CDR3 DNA reads TGCGCCAGCAGCGCGGGACTCAGCTCCTACAATGAGCAGTTCTTC. Its translation is CASSAGLSSYNEQFF. The rearrangement links TRBV5-1 to TRBJ2-1; a weak D match, TRBD2 (6 bases). The CDR3 covers 15 residues. V was shortened by 4 bases and J by 0 bases, with 11 bases between the two germline ends. CDR1 is SGHRS, CDR2 YFSETQ, per germline.

This clonotype was recorded at least ten times. This chain links TRBV5-6 with TRBJ1-2; D gene unclear. CDR1 SGHDT and CDR2 YYEEEE come from the germline V gene. The CDR3 length is 13 residues. V lost 2 bases and J 8 bases, leaving 13 bases between the germline ends. This CDR3 is CASSFGRERGYTF. DNA of the CDR3: TGTGCCAGCAGCTTCGGACGAGAAAGGGGCTACACCTTC.

V usage is TRBV4-1 and J usage is TRBJ1-1, with D possibly matching TRBD1 (6 bases). The germline V gene has CDR1 MGHRA and CDR2 YSYEKL. CDR3 length: 15 residues. V lost 0 bases to trimming and J lost 10 bases, with 18 bases between them. Written as DNA, the CDR3 is TGCGCCAGCAGCCAAGAATCGGGGGGCGGATTTAGAGCTTTCTTT. Translation gives CASSQESGGGFRAFF.

The table lists this clonotype with many counts. The J gene is TRBJ2-7, the V gene TRBV4-1; no clear D. This CDR3 region has 14 residues. CDR1 and CDR2 from the germline V gene are MGHRA and YSYEKL. Trimming took 0 bases from V and 4 from J, leaving 10 bases between them. In nucleotides, the CDR3 is TGCGCCAGCAGCCAAGACATCCACTCGTACGAGCAGTACTTC. This sequence encodes CASSQDIHSYEQYF.

With regard to this clonotype: A read error may produce the germline difference seen at one junction end. V usage is TRBV10-3 and J usage is TRBJ1-5; D perhaps matches TRBD1 (5 bases). There are 14 residues in the CDR3. Looked up from germline, CDR1 is ENHRY and CDR2 is SYGVKD. The CDR3 nucleotides read TGTGCCATCAGTGAGTCGCAAACGGGGCAGCCCCAGAATTTT. Protein sequence: CAISESQTGQPQNF.

In this sample, this clonotype turned up many times. The chain couples TRBV12-3 or TRBV12-4 to TRBJ2-3; the match to TRBD1 covers 8 bases. The CDR3 sequence is 15 residues long. Losses at the gene ends were 7 bases for V and 2 bases for J; bases not matched to a gene: 8. CDR3 bases: TGTGCCAGCATCCGACAGGGGATGATCACAGATACGCAGTATTTT. It codes for CASIRQGMITDTQYF.

This clonotype was observed at least ten times. This chain uses TRBV20-1 with TRBJ2-2, with D possibly being TRBD1 (6 bases). CDR3 size: 15 residues. Trimming pared 1 base from V and 0 bases from J, leaving 9 bases between. The germline gives CDR1 DFQATT, CDR2 SNEGSKA (reference sequence). This chain's CDR3 is CSARARGPNTGELFF. The DNA of the CDR3 is TGCAGTGCTAGAGCCAGGGGACCGAACACCGGGGAGCTGTTTTTT.

At least ten counts were recorded for this clonotype. Compared with germline, one end of the junction differs, possibly owing to a read error. The V gene is TRBV12-3 or TRBV12-4, the J gene TRBJ1-1, with D hard to call. The length of the CDR3 is 11 residues. The CDR3 DNA follows: TGTGTCAGCAGTCTAGGCATCGAAGCTTTCTTT. Its translation: CVSSLGIEAFF.

The sample holds many counts of this clonotype. This chain connects TRBV29-1 to TRBJ1-1, with D maybe TRBD1 (6 bases). This CDR3 comprises 13 residues. Per germline, CDR1 SQVTM and CDR2 ANQGSEA. Trimming left V 4 bases short and J 1 base short, with 10 bases between. CDR3 DNA sequence: TGCAGCGTTGGGGACACCCGGAACACTGAAGCTTTCTTT. Protein product: CSVGDTRNTEAFF. The full variable domain, with the rest looked up from reference TRBV29-1 and TRBJ1-1, is SAVISQKPSRDICQRGTSLTIQCQVDSQVTMMFWYRQQPGQSLTLIATANQGSEATYESGFVIDKFPISRPNLTFSTLTVSNMSPEDSSIYLCSVGDTRNTEAFFGQGTRLTVV.

This clonotype showed up many times. V gene TRBV9 combines with J gene TRBJ1-1; 9 bases fit TRBD1. Germline V gene sequence: CDR1 SGDLS, CDR2 YYNGEE. V dropped 3 bases and J dropped 1; count of bases not matched to a gene: 4. This CDR3 has 15 residues. The CDR3 coding sequence is TGTGCCAGCAGCGCGTCGACAGGGGGGAACACTGAAGCTTTCTTT. As protein: CASSASTGGNTEAFF.